Below, 27 T cell receptor beta chains from the same sample are listed, as sequenced in a study of immune evolution from preneoplasia to lung adenocarcinoma. This table comes from immunoSEQ multiplex PCR, and its TCRdb copy is limited to in-frame clones, with some not included. This table has 8,800 or so clones, around 80% appearing once. Source material: FFPE lung adenocarcinoma in situ tissue. These receptors all stem from a person aged 55-79 years with lung adenocarcinoma.

This chain links TRBV5-5 with TRBJ2-1, with 10 bases that match TRBD2. With V trimmed by 0 bases and J by 3 bases, 9 bases remained unmatched. Germline V gene data show CDR1 as SGHKS and CDR2 as YYEKEE (reference sequence). The CDR3 covers 18 residues. CDR3 residues: CASSLASAGGSIYNEQFF. In DNA, the CDR3 is TGTGCCAGCAGCTTGGCGTCAGCGGGGGGGTCTATCTACAATGAGCAGTTCTTC.

The chain uses TRBV7-2 and TRBJ1-4, with D uncertain. V lost 5 bases to trimming and J lost 6 bases, with 13 bases between them. Per the germline V gene, CDR1 is SGHTA and CDR2 is FQGNSA. The CDR3 loop spans 14 amino acids. DNA for the CDR3: TGTGCCAGCAGCCACCTCAGAGGGCATGAAAAACTGTTTTTT. It yields the protein CASSHLRGHEKLFF. The full variable domain, rest sourced from reference TRBV7-2 and TRBJ1-4, is GAGVSQSPSNKVTEKGKDVELRCDPISGHTALYWYRQSLGQGLEFLIYFQGNSAPDKSGLPSDRFSAERTGGSVSTLTIQRTQQEDSAVYLCASSHLRGHEKLFFGSGTQLSVL.

The chain couples TRBV15 to TRBJ1-2, with D uncertain. V lost 1 base to trimming and J lost 7 bases, with 7 bases between them. CDR3 length equals 12 residues. Germline CDR1 is LNHNV and CDR2 is YYDKDF (reference sequence). The CDR3 DNA sequence: TGTGCCACCAGCAGAGGCAGTACTGGCTACACCTTC. Its protein product is CATSRGSTGYTF.

The chain couples TRBV18 to TRBJ2-7, with D unclear. Germline CDR1 is KGHSH and CDR2 is LQKENI. V was cut by 6 bases and J by 0 bases, with 9 bases left in between. The CDR3 sequence is 13 residues long. This chain's CDR3 is CASSYRASYEQYF. CDR3 in DNA: TGTGCCAGCTCCTACCGGGCCTCCTACGAGCAGTACTTC.

V is TRBV2 and J is TRBJ1-5; D perhaps matches TRBD1 (6 bases). The CDR3 spans 14 residues. Germline V gives CDR1 SNHLY, CDR2 FYNNEI. V shed 7 bases and J shed 4 bases, with 14 bases lying between them. Written as DNA, the CDR3 is TGTGCCAGCAAGCGACAGGTCGCAAATCAGCCCCAGCATTTT. Protein: CASKRQVANQPQHF.

This clone occurred once. This chain connects TRBV2 to TRBJ1-5, with D perhaps matching TRBD1 (5 bases). Trimming took 6 bases from V and 3 from J, leaving 12 bases between them. This CDR3 spans 14 amino acids. From germline, CDR1 is SNHLY and CDR2 FYNNEI. The CDR3 DNA reads as TGTGCCAGCAGGGGGAGGGGAAACAATCAGCCCCAGCATTTT. Its protein is CASRGRGNNQPQHF.

This chain links TRBV6-5 with TRBJ2-3, with 12 bases aligning to TRBD2. The V gene's germline CDR1 is MNHEY and CDR2 SVGAGI. The CDR3 sequence is 16 residues long. V dropped 2 bases and J dropped 4; count of bases not matched to a gene: 4. The CDR3 sequence is CASSYQLAGGPDTQYF. The CDR3 DNA reads as TGTGCCAGCAGTTACCAACTAGCGGGGGGTCCAGATACGCAGTATTTT.

The genes are TRBV5-1 and TRBJ1-1, with D tentatively TRBD1 (6 bases). Germline CDR1 and CDR2: SGHRS and YFSETQ. V was shortened by 4 bases and J by 5 bases, with 12 bases between the two germline ends. The CDR3 covers 13 residues. The CDR3 sequence is CASSGEGGTEAFF. The CDR3 DNA reads as TGCGCCAGCAGCGGGGAAGGGGGGACTGAAGCTTTCTTT.

The V and J genes are TRBV7-8 and TRBJ1-1, with TRBD1 identical over 8 bases. The length of the CDR3 is 16 residues. Trimming cost V 5 bases and J 1 base; bases outside gene matches: 9. Germline CDR1 SGHVS, CDR2 FQNEAQ. CDR3: CASSKRGGTGNTEAFF. The CDR3 nucleotides are TGTGCCAGCAGCAAAAGAGGGGGGACAGGGAACACTGAAGCTTTCTTT.

The sample holds one count of this clone. The V call is TRBV19, the J call TRBJ2-5; perhaps TRBD1 as D (6 bases). The CDR3 is 14 residues long. V was cut by 3 bases and J by 4 bases, with 12 bases left in between. CDR1 is LNHDA and CDR2 is SQIVND in the germline V gene (reference sequence). The CDR3 DNA reads as TGTGCCAGTAGTATTATGGGGGCTCTAGAGACCCAGTACTTC. This encodes CASSIMGALETQYF.

The chain is built from TRBV2 and TRBJ2-4; D uncertain. The CDR3 has 13 residues. Germline CDR1 reads SNHLY; CDR2 reads FYNNEI. V shed 7 bases and J shed 0 bases, with 7 bases lying between them. The CDR3 DNA is TGTGCCAGCAATAACGCAGCCAAAAACATTCAGTACTTC. Its translation is CASNNAAKNIQYF.

This clone is judged large (0.1 to 1%). The chain has TRBV6-1 and TRBJ1-2; 7 nucleotides line up with TRBD1. CDR3 length: 14 amino acids. The J segment lost 8 bases and the V segment lost 3 bases, leaving 9 bases of the junction unmatched. CDR1 MNHNS and CDR2 SASEGT come from the germline V gene. CDR3 bases: TGTGCCAGCAGTGAGGGACAGCCGACGCGGGGCTACACCTTC. This gives the protein CASSEGQPTRGYTF.

The chain employs TRBV19 and TRBJ2-1, with 7 positions matching TRBD1. Germline-derived CDR1 and CDR2 are LNHDA and SQIVND (reference sequence). J gave up 5 bases and V 5 bases, and 6 bases lay outside the gene matches. The CDR3 consists of 14 residues. In DNA form, the CDR3 reads TGTGCCAGTAGTCGCGACAGGGCCGACAATGAGCAGTTCTTC. Residues: CASSRDRADNEQFF.

The chain's CDR3 is CASRRQGLSYEQYF. CDR3 DNA sequence: TGTGCCAGCAGAAGACAGGGTTTAAGCTACGAGCAGTACTTC. The chain combines TRBV27 with TRBJ2-7, with 7 bases identical to TRBD1. The length of the CDR3 is 14 residues. The J segment lost 3 bases and the V segment lost 6 bases, leaving 8 bases of the junction unmatched. Germline-derived CDR1 and CDR2 are MNHEY and SMNVEV (reference sequence).

The J gene is TRBJ1-2, the V gene TRBV5-6; D gene ambiguous. Trimming stripped 0 bases from V and 5 bases from J, with 8 bases between. CDR3 length: 13 residues. Germline CDR1 is SGHDT and CDR2 is YYEEEE. Written as DNA, the CDR3 is TGTGCCAGCAGCTTGGGGGAGGGATATGGCTACACCTTC. Translating gives CASSLGEGYGYTF.

The chain uses TRBV18 and TRBJ2-3, with D perhaps matching TRBD2 (7 bases). CDR3 length equals 18 residues. Germline lookup yields CDR1 KGHSH and CDR2 LQKENI. The V gene lost 3 bases and the J gene lost 1 base, with 20 bases spanning the gap. CDR3 coding DNA: TGTGCCAGCTCACCGGTCCCTAGGGGGGGGTGGCGCACAGATACGCAGTATTTT. Translated: CASSPVPRGGWRTDTQYF.

CDR3 region: CASNWNGGNQPQHF. CDR3 bases: TGTGCCAGCAATTGGAATGGAGGCAATCAGCCCCAGCATTTT. The chain uses TRBV2 and TRBJ1-5; D uncertain. Germline loops: CDR1 SNHLY, CDR2 FYNNEI. The CDR3 covers 14 residues. V lost 7 bases and J lost 2, with 12 bases in between.

V usage is TRBV6-1 and J usage is TRBJ2-7, with D possibly TRBD1 on 6 matching bases. Germline CDR1 MNHNS, CDR2 SASEGT. The CDR3 length is 14 residues. The V gene lost 5 bases and the J gene lost 2 bases, with 13 bases spanning the gap. The CDR3 reads CASSRAGVTYEQYF. In nucleotides, the CDR3 is TGTGCCAGCAGTAGGGCAGGGGTTACCTACGAGCAGTACTTC.

The chain joins TRBV10-2 to TRBJ1-6; no clear D. The CDR3 loop spans 15 amino acids. Germline assignment: CDR1 WSHSY and CDR2 SAAADI. V gave up 2 bases and J gave up 6 bases, with 11 bases separating them. CDR3 loop: CASSEIVGSNSPLHF. The CDR3 nucleotides read TGCGCCAGCAGTGAGATCGTGGGTAGTAATTCACCCCTCCACTTT.

This clone was found a few times. The chain joins TRBV4-3 to TRBJ1-1; 9 nucleotides match TRBD1. This CDR3 spans 12 amino acids. V was pared by 3 bases and J by 12 bases, with 5 bases of the junction left unmatched. The V gene's germline CDR1 is LGHNA and CDR2 YSLEER. DNA of the CDR3: TGCGCCAGCAGCCACGGGGACAGGGTAACTTTCTTT. Its protein is CASSHGDRVTFF.

The CDR3 loop reads CASSFLPSSYNSPLHF. The CDR3, as DNA: TGTGCCAGCAGCTTCCTTCCGAGCTCCTATAATTCACCCCTCCACTTT. The chain joins TRBV7-9 to TRBJ1-6; no firm D call. V was trimmed by 3 bases and J by 0 bases, leaving 9 bases between them. CDR1 and CDR2 (germline): SEHNR, FQNEAQ (reference sequence). The CDR3 sequence is 16 residues long.

The V gene is TRBV19, the J gene TRBJ2-3; 8 bases fit TRBD2. V dropped 8 bases and J dropped 0; count of bases not matched to a gene: 4. This CDR3 spans 14 amino acids. Germline CDR1 and CDR2: LNHDA and SQIVND (reference sequence). CDR3 sequence reads: CASRSGASTDTQYF. In DNA, the CDR3 is TGTGCCAGTCGTAGCGGGGCTAGCACAGATACGCAGTATTTT.

Only one count was recorded for this clone. This rearrangement joins TRBV7-2 to TRBJ2-3; D not resolved. This CDR3 spans 13 amino acids. From germline, CDR1 is SGHTA and CDR2 FQGNSA. Deletions cut 2 bases from V and 2 bases from J, with 5 bases between. The chain's CDR3 is CASSLYNTDTQYF. The CDR3 DNA is TGTGCCAGCAGCTTATATAACACAGATACGCAGTATTTT. The full variable domain, completed using reference TRBV7-2 and TRBJ2-3, is GAGVSQSPSNKVTEKGKDVELRCDPISGHTALYWYRQSLGQGLEFLIYFQGNSAPDKSGLPSDRFSAERTGGSVSTLTIQRTQQEDSAVYLCASSLYNTDTQYFGPGTRLTVL.

The chain combines TRBV5-1 with TRBJ1-3, with 9 bases that match TRBD1. The CDR3 spans 18 residues. V trimming: 4 bases; J trimming: 0 bases; junction bases outside the gene matches: 11. The germline V gene encodes CDR1 SGHRS and CDR2 YFSETQ. The CDR3 sequence is CASSPRQGEPNSGNTIYF. The DNA for the CDR3 is TGCGCCAGCAGCCCCCGACAGGGGGAACCAAACTCTGGAAACACCATATATTTT.

The chain uses TRBV5-4 and TRBJ2-2; D might be TRBD1 or TRBD2, each matching 5 bases. Germline V CDR1 and CDR2: SGHNT, YYREEE (reference sequence). The V end was cut by 0 bases, the J end by 5 bases, with 11 bases between. The CDR3 runs to 15 residues. In DNA form, the CDR3 reads TGTGCCAGCAGCTTGGATGGGGGATGGACCGGGGAGCTGTTTTTT. It translates to CASSLDGGWTGELFF.

V is TRBV9 and J is TRBJ1-1; TRBD1 agrees at 8 bases. With V trimmed by 3 bases and J by 5 bases, 3 bases remained unmatched. The CDR3 has 13 amino acids. Germline V gene lookup returns CDR1 SGDLS and CDR2 YYNGEE. CDR3 loop: CASSARTGTEAFF. The CDR3 coding sequence is TGTGCCAGCAGCGCGAGGACAGGGACTGAAGCTTTCTTT. The variable domain in full, completed from reference TRBV9 and TRBJ1-1, reads DSGVTQTPKHLITATGQRVTLRCSPRSGDLSVYWYQQSLDQGLQFLIQYYNGEERAKGNILERFSAQQFPDLHSELNLSSLELGDSALYFCASSARTGTEAFFGQGTRLTVV.

The chain uses TRBV4-2 and TRBJ2-7; D call uncertain. The CDR3 has 14 amino acids. V lost 1 base, J lost 4 bases, and 11 bases lay in between. From germline, CDR1 is LGHNA and CDR2 YNFKEQ. CDR3 sequence: CASSQATSIYEQYF. CDR3 nucleotide sequence: TGTGCCAGCAGCCAAGCCACGAGTATTTACGAGCAGTACTTC.